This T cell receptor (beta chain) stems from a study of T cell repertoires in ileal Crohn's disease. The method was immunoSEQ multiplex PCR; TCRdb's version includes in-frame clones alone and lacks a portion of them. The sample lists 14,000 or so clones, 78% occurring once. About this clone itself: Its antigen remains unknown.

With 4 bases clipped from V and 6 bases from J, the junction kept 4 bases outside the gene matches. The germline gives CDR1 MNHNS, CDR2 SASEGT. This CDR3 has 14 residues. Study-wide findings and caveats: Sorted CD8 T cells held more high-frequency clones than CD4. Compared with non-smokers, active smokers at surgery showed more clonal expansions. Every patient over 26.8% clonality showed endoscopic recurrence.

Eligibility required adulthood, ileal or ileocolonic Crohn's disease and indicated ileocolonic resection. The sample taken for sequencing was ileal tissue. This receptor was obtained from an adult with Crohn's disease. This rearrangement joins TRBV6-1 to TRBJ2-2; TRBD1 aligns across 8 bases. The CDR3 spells CASSGIQGAGELFF. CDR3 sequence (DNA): TGTGCCAGCAGTGGCATACAGGGGGCCGGGGAGCTGTTTTTT.